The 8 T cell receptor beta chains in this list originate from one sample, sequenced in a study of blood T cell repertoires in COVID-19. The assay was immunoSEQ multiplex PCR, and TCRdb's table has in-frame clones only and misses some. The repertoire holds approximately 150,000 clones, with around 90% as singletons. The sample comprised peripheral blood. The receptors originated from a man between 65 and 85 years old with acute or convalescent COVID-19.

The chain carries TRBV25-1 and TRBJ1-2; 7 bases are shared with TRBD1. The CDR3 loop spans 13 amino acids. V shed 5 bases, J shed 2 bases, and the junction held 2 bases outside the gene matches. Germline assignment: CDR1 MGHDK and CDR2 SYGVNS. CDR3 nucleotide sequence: TGTGCCAGCAGTAAGGGGGCGAACTATGGCTACACCTTC. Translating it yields CASSKGANYGYTF.

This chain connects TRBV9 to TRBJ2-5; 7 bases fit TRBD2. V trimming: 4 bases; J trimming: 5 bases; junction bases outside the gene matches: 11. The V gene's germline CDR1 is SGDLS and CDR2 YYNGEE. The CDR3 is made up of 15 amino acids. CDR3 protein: CASSLLGEGTETQYF. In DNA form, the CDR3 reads TGTGCCAGCAGCCTTCTTGGGGAGGGGACGGAGACCCAGTACTTC.

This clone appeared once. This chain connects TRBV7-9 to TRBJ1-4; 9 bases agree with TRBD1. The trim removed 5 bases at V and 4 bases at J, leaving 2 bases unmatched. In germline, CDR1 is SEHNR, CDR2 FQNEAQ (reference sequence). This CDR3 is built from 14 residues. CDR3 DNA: TGTGCCAGCAGCCTGGGACAGGGTAATGAAAAACTGTTTTTT. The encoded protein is CASSLGQGNEKLFF. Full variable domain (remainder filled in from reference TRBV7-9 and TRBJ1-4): DTGVSQNPRHKITKRGQNVTFRCDPISEHNRLYWYRQTLGQGPEFLTYFQNEAQLEKSRLLSDRFSAERPKGSFSTLEIQRTEQGDSAMYLCASSLGQGNEKLFFGSGTQLSVL.

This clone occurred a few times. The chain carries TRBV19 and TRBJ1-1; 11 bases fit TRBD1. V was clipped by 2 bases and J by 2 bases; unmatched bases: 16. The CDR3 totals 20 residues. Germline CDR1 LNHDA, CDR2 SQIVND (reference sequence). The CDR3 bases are TGTGCCAGTAGTATAACGGGACAGGGGGACCCCTCAGCCGCTAACACTGAAGCTTTCTTT. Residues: CASSITGQGDPSAANTEAFF.

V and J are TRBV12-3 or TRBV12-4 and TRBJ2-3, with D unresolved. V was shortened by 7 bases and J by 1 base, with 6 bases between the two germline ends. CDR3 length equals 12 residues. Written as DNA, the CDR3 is TGTGCCAGCACCATTGGCACAGATACGCAGTATTTT. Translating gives CASTIGTDTQYF.

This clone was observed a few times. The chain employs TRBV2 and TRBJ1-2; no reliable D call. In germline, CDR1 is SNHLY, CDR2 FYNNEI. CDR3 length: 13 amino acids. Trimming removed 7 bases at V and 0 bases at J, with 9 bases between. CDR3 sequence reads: CASTRLANYGYTF. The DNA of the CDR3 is TGTGCCAGCACGAGGTTAGCTAACTATGGCTACACCTTC.

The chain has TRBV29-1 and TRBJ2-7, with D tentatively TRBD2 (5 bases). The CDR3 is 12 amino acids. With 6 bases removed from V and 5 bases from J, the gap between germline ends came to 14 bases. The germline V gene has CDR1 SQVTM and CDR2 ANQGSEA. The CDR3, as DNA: TGCAGCGTGGGGTGGAGGTACAACGAGCAGTACTTC. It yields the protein CSVGWRYNEQYF.

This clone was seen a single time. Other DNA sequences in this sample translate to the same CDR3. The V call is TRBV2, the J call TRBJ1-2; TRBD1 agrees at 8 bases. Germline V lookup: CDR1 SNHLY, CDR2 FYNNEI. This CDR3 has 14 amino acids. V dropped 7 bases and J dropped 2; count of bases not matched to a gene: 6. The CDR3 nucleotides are TGTGCCAGCAATGGACAGGGCACAAACTATGGCTACACCTTC. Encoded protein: CASNGQGTNYGYTF.